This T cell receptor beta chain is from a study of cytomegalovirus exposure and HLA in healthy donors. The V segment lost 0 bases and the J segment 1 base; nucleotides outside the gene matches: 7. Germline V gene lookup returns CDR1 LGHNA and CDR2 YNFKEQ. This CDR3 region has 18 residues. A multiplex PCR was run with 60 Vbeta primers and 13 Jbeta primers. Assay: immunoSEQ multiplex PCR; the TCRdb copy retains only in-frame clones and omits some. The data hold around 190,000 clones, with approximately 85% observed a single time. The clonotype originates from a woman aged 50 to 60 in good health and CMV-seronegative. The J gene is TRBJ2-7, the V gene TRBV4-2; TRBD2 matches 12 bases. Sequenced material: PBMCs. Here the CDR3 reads CASSQDPYGLAGSYEQYF. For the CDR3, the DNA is TGTGCCAGCAGCCAAGATCCCTACGGACTAGCGGGGTCCTACGAGCAGTACTTC.